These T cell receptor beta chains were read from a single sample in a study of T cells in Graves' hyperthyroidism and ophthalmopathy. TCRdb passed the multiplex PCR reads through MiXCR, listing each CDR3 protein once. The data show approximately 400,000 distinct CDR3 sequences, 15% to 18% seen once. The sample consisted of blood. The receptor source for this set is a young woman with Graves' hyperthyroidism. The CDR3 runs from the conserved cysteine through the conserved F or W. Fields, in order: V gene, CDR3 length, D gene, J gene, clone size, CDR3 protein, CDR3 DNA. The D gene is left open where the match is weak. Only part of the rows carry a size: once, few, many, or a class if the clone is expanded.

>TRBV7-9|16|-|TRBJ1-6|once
CASSLGARKANSPLHF
TGTGCCAGCAGCTTAGGGGCCCGAAAGGCTAATTCACCCCTCCACTTT
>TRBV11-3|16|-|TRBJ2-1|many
CASSGETRGGSDEQFF
TGTGCCAGCAGCGGGGAGACTAGGGGGGGATCCGATGAGCAGTTCTTC
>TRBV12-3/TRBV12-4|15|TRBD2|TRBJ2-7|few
CASRPGLAGPYERYF
TGTGCCAGCAGGCCGGGACTAGCGGGCCCCTACGAGCGGTACTTC
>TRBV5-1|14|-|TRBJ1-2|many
CASRGGPEGYGYTF
TGCGCCAGCAGGGGGGGACCCGAGGGCTATGGCTACACCTTC
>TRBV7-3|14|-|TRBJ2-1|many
CASSLSLQGGEQFF
TGTGCCAGCAGCTTAAGTTTGCAGGGGGGTGAGCAGTTCTTC
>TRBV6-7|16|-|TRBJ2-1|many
CASSSPRDGGDNEQFF
TGTGCCAGCAGTTCCCCCCGGGACGGGGGCGACAATGAGCAGTTCTTC
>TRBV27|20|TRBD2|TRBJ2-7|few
CASSLSGSGRRTKIAYEQYF
TGTGCCAGCAGTTTATCGGGCAGCGGGAGAAGGACCAAAATAGCCTACGAGCAGTACTTC
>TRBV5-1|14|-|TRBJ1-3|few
CASSLVGDGNTIYF
TGCGCCAGCAGCTTGGTCGGGGACGGAAACACCATATATTTT
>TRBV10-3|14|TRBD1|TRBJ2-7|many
CAISVQGAAYEQYF
TGTGCCATCAGTGTACAGGGGGCCGCCTACGAGCAGTACTTC
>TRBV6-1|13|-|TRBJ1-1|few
CATMGGVSTEAFF
TGTGCCACCATGGGAGGGGTCAGCACTGAAGCTTTCTTT
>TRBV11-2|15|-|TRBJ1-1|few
CASSLDPSARTEAFF
TGTGCCAGCAGCTTAGACCCCTCGGCGCGCACTGAAGCTTTCTTT
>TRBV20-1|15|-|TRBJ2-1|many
CSARVQGRSYNEQFF
TGCAGTGCTAGAGTTCAGGGTCGATCCTACAATGAGCAGTTCTTC
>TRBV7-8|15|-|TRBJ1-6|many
CASSLIRGFGSPLHF
TGTGCCAGCAGCTTAATTAGGGGCTTTGGTTCACCCCTCCACTTT
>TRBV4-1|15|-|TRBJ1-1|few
CASSQAAGAYTEAFF
TGCGCCAGCAGCCAAGCGGCAGGGGCCTACACTGAAGCTTTCTTT
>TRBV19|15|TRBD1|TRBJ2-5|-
CASSMTGGRQETQYF
TGTGCCAGTAGTATGACAGGGGGGCGACAAGAGACCCAGTACTTC
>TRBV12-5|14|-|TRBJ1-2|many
CASGPNDSNYGYTF
TGTGCTAGTGGTCCTAATGATAGCAACTATGGCTACACCTTC
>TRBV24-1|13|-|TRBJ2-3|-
CATSDPGINTQYF
TGTGCCACCAGTGACCCCGGGATCAATACGCAGTATTTT
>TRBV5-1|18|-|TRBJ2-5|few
CASSTHIATGNVQETQYF
TGCGCCAGCAGCACCCATATTGCGACAGGAAACGTACAAGAGACCCAGTACTTC
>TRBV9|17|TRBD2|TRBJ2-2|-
CASSVVTSGINTGELFF
TGTGCCAGCAGCGTAGTCACTAGCGGGATAAACACCGGGGAGCTGTTTTTT
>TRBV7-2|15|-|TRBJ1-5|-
CASTPTAYSNQPQHF
TGTGCCAGCACCCCGACAGCTTATAGCAATCAGCCCCAGCATTTT
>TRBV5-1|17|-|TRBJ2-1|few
CASSSNRGSSSYNEQFF
TGCGCCAGCAGCTCTAACCGGGGGTCTAGCTCCTACAATGAGCAGTTCTTC
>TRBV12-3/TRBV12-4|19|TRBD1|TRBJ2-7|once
CASSLTLPLGTGHAYEQYF
TGTGCCAGCAGTTTAACCCTACCCCTCGGGACAGGCCATGCATACGAGCAGTACTTC
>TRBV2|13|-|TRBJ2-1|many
CASKPSTYNEQFF
TGTGCCAGCAAGCCCAGCACCTACAATGAGCAGTTCTTC
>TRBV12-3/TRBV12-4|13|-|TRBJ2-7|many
CASTKDRPYEQYF
TGTGCCAGCACCAAGGACAGACCCTACGAGCAGTACTTC
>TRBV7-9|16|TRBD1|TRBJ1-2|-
CASSLVGRGSDYGYTF
TGTGCCAGCAGCTTAGTTGGCAGGGGGAGTGACTATGGCTACACCTTC
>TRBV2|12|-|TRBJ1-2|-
CASSELQTTHTF
TGTGCCAGCAGTGAATTACAGACAACTCACACCTTC
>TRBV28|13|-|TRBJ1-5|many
CASSVQGPRPQHF
TGTGCCAGCAGTGTCCAGGGTCCCCGGCCCCAGCATTTT
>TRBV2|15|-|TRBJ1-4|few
CASSEGPQRNEKLFF
TGTGCCAGCAGTGAAGGACCGCAACGAAATGAAAAACTGTTTTTT
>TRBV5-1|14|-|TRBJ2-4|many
CASSLGGGGNIQYF
TGCGCCAGCAGCTTGGGCGGGGGCGGAAACATTCAGTACTTC
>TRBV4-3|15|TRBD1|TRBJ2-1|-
CASSHGTGGRNEQFF
TGCGCCAGCAGCCACGGGACAGGGGGCCGGAATGAGCAGTTCTTC